This is a list of T cell receptor beta chains from one sample in a study of early T cells in non-severe SARS-CoV-2 infection. TCRdb independently ran MiXCR on the 5' RACE reads; one entry per CDR3 protein. The sample includes 100,000 to 130,000 distinct CDR3 sequences, roughly 10% of them seen just once. The specimen sequenced was whole blood. These receptors all come from an adult who was a healthcare worker with PCR-confirmed SARS-CoV-2 infection or an uninfected control (not recorded which). Both conserved end residues are part of each CDR3. The D gene is left open where the match is weak. The size entry is marked missing in some rows and otherwise reads once, few, many or a size class.

few,TRBV12-3/TRBV12-4,TRBJ2-2,TRBD2,TGTGCCAGCAGTTGGGGGAGGGTTGTCCCGGAGCTGTTTTTT,CASSWGRVVPELFF
many,TRBV15,TRBJ2-7,-,TGTGCCACCAGCAGAGGGGTCAGCGGCCTTACCTACGAGCAGTACTTC,CATSRGVSGLTYEQYF
many,TRBV28,TRBJ2-1,-,TGTGCCAGCAGCTCAATGACCGTCAGCTCCTACAATGAGCAGTTCTTC,CASSSMTVSSYNEQFF
many,TRBV28,TRBJ2-2,-,TGTGCCACCAAGAGGGGGACCGGGGAGCTGTTTTTT,CATKRGTGELFF
few,TRBV10-3,TRBJ1-2,-,TGTGCCATCAGTGGAGTGGATTCTAATGGCTACACCTTC,CAISGVDSNGYTF
-,TRBV5-1,TRBJ1-2,-,TGCGCCAGCACGCCCTCTCTTGGGGGCTATGGCTACACCTTC,CASTPSLGGYGYTF
many,TRBV9,TRBJ2-5,TRBD2,TGTGCCAGCAGCGCCACGGCCGGACTAGCGGGAGTAGAGACCCAGTACTTC,CASSATAGLAGVETQYF
-,TRBV18,TRBJ2-5,-,TGTGCCAGCTCACTACCGTTGGGGGGAGAGACCCAGTACTTC,CASSLPLGGETQYF
few,TRBV12-3/TRBV12-4,TRBJ2-5,TRBD2,TGTGCCAGCAGCCGGCTAGCGGGCTCCCAAGAGACCCAGTACTTC,CASSRLAGSQETQYF
many,TRBV7-8,TRBJ1-1,-,TGTGCCAGCAGCTTAGAGGGGAACACTGAAGCTTTCTTT,CASSLEGNTEAFF
few,TRBV7-3,TRBJ1-2,-,TGTGCCACGCAACCCGGCTACACCTTC,CATQPGYTF
many,TRBV6-2/TRBV6-3,TRBJ2-7,-,TGTGCCAGCAGACTCGCGGGGGACAGGCGGGAGCAGTACTTC,CASRLAGDRREQYF
-,TRBV12-3/TRBV12-4,TRBJ2-3,-,TGTGCCAGCAGCTGGGGGGGGCGGAGCACAGATACGCAGTATTTT,CASSWGGRSTDTQYF
many,TRBV20-1,TRBJ2-7,TRBD1,TGCAGTGCTTTCTTGACAGGGGTCGAGCAGTACTTC,CSAFLTGVEQYF
many,TRBV5-1,TRBJ2-3,-,TGCGCCAGCAGCTTGGAGGCAGATACGCAGTATTTT,CASSLEADTQYF
-,TRBV20-1,TRBJ1-3,-,TGCAGTACCAATAAAGATTGGGGAAACACCATATATTTT,CSTNKDWGNTIYF
few,TRBV11-2,TRBJ2-7,TRBD2,TGTGCCAGCAGCTCCCGGACTAGCGACGGAAGCGAGCAGTACTTC,CASSSRTSDGSEQYF
many,TRBV7-8,TRBJ2-5,TRBD2,TGTGCCAGCAGCTTAGTGGGACTAGCGGGACAAGAGACCCAGTACTTC,CASSLVGLAGQETQYF
few,TRBV2,TRBJ2-3,TRBD2,TGTGCCAGCAGCTTTGGACTAGCGGGGACAACAGATACGCAGTATTTT,CASSFGLAGTTDTQYF
-,TRBV6-6,TRBJ1-2,TRBD1,TGTGCCAGCAGTTACCCTTCGGGACAGGGGGCGGCTAACTATGGCTACACCTTC,CASSYPSGQGAANYGYTF
few,TRBV7-9,TRBJ2-1,TRBD2,TGTGCCAGCAGCCCGGAGCGGGGCCCGTCCTACAATGAGCAGTTCTTC,CASSPERGPSYNEQFF
-,TRBV6-6,TRBJ1-2,-,TGTGCCAGCAGTTACGATTACATCCAGGGGACTAACTATGGCTACACCTTC,CASSYDYIQGTNYGYTF
few,TRBV30,TRBJ1-1,-,TGTGCCCACTGGGGTAGGACTGAAGCTTTCTTT,CAHWGRTEAFF
few,TRBV4-3,TRBJ2-7,-,TGCGCCAGCAGCCAAGATTCAGCAGCTTCCTACGAGCAGTACTTC,CASSQDSAASYEQYF
many,TRBV6-6,TRBJ1-5,-,TGTGCCAGCACCCAGGGGACGGCCAATCAGCCCCAGCATTTT,CASTQGTANQPQHF
many,TRBV3-1,TRBJ2-4,-,TGTGCCAGCAGCCAATCCAGAAACATTCAGTACTTC,CASSQSRNIQYF
few,TRBV7-2,TRBJ2-1,-,TGTGCCAGCAGCCACCGACCTGCTGGGGGTGAGCAGTTCTTC,CASSHRPAGGEQFF
few,TRBV6-2/TRBV6-3,TRBJ2-7,TRBD1,TGTGCCAGCAGCCAGACAGGGTACGAGCAGTACTTC,CASSQTGYEQYF
few,TRBV4-3,TRBJ2-1,TRBD1,TGCGCCAGCAGCCAAGACCGATCCGGGACAGGCGGTGAGCAGTTCTTC,CASSQDRSGTGGEQFF